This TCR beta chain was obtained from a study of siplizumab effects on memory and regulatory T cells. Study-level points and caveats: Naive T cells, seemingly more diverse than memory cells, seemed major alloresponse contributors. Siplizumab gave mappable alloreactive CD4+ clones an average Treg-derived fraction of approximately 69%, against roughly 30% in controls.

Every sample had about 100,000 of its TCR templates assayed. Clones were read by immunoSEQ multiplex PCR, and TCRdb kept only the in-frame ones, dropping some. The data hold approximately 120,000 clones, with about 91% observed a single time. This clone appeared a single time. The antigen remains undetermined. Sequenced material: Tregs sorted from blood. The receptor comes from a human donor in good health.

The CDR3 coding sequence is TGTGCCAGCAGTTACGGGACAGGGTCCTCCCTGAAGGCGGTCACCTTC. This encodes CASSYGTGSSLKAVTF. The chain carries TRBV6-5 and TRBJ1-2; 9 bases are shared with TRBD1. CDR3 size: 16 residues. V was pared by 2 bases and J by 13 bases, with 17 bases of the junction left unmatched. Germline lookup yields CDR1 MNHEY and CDR2 SVGAGI.